This T cell receptor beta chain was profiled in a study of blood T cell repertoires in COVID-19. Study-wide background: Researchers got acute and convalescent COVID-19 samples from the United States, Italy and Spain. PBMCs, B-cell-depleted T cells, or T cells were the source of the cDNA or gDNA that made up the material.

This CDR3 contains 11 residues. Germline values: CDR1 SQVTM, CDR2 ANQGSEA. V trimming: 8 bases; J trimming: 12 bases; junction bases outside the gene matches: 12. Original handling: From reference gene primer amplification, estimates of nucleated cell counts were derived. Method: immunoSEQ multiplex PCR; TCRdb's copy keeps in-frame clones and lacks some. V and J calls and clone size are as listed in that table; D and trimming were resolved from the DNA. There are over 200,000 clones in the sample; 83% occur only once, and roughly 2.7% lies in the top ten. This clone was detected only once. The V and J genes are TRBV29-1 and TRBJ1-1, with TRBD1 matching 7 bases. This receptor was obtained from a woman aged 35 to 49 with active or convalescent COVID-19. Material for sequencing was peripheral blood. The CDR3 sequence: CSPAEGGSTFF. For the CDR3, the DNA is TGCAGCCCCGCAGAAGGGGGCTCAACTTTCTTT.